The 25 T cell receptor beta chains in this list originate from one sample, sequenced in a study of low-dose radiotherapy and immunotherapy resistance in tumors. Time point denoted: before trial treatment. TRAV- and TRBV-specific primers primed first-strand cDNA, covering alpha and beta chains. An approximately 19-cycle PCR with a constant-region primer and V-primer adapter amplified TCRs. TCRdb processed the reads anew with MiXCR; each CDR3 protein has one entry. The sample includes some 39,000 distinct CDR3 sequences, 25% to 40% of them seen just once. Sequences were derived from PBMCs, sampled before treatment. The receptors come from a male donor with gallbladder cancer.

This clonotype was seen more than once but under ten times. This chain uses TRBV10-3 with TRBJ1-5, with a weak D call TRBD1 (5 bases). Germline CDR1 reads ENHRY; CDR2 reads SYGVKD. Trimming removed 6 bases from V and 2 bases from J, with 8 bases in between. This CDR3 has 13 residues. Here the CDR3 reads CAISTTGNQPQHF. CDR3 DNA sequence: TGTGCCATCAGCACGACAGGCAATCAGCCCCAGCATTTT.

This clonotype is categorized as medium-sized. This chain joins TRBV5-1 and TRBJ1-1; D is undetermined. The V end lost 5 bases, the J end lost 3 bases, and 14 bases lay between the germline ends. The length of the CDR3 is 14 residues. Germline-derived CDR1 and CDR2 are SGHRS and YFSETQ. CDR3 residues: CASRTSSGDTEAFF. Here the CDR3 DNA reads TGCGCCAGCAGGACCTCATCCGGGGACACTGAAGCTTTCTTT.

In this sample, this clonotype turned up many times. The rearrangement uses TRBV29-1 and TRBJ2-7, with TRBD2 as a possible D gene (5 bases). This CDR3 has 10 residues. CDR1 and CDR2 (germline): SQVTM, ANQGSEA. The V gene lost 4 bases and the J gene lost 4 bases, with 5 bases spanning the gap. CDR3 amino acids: CSVGEYEQYF. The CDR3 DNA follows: TGCAGCGTTGGGGAGTACGAGCAGTACTTC.

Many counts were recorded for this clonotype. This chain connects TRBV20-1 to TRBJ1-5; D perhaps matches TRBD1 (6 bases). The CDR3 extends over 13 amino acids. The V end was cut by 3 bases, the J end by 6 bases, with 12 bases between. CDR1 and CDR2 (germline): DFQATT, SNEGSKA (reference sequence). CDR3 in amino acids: CSASAGHLQPQHF. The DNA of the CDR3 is TGCAGTGCTAGTGCGGGACATCTTCAGCCCCAGCATTTT.

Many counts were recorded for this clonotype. In DNA, the CDR3 is TGTGCCAGCAGCTTCCCGCTAGGCAGGGGGCTTGAGACCCAGTACTTC. Translation: CASSFPLGRGLETQYF. The chain is built from TRBV7-2 and TRBJ2-5, with 8 nucleotides matching TRBD1. Germline values: CDR1 SGHTA, CDR2 FQGNSA. The CDR3 runs to 16 residues. Trimming cost V 3 bases and J 5 bases; bases outside gene matches: 11.

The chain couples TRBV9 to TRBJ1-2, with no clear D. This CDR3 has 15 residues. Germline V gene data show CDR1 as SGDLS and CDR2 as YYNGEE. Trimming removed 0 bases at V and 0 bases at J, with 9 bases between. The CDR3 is CASSVATSSNYGYTF. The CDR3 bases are TGTGCCAGCAGCGTAGCTACATCTTCTAACTATGGCTACACCTTC.

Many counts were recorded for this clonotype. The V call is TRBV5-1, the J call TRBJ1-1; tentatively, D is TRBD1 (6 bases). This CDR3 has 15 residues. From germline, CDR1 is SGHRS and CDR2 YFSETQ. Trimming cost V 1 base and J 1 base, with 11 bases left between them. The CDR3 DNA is TGCGCCAGCAGCTTGACGCCAGGGGAGAACACTGAAGCTTTCTTT. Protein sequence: CASSLTPGENTEAFF.

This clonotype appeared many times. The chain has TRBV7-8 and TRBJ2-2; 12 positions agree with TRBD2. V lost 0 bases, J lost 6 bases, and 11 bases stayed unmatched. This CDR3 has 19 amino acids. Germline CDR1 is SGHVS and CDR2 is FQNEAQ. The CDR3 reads CASSLAVLAGGPRAGELFF. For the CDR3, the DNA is TGTGCCAGCAGCTTAGCGGTGCTAGCGGGGGGGCCTCGGGCCGGGGAGCTGTTTTTT.

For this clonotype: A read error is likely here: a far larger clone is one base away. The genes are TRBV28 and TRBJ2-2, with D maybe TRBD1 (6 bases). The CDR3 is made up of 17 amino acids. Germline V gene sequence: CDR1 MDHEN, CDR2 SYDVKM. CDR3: CACRYQRGIRGTGELFF. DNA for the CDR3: TGTGCCTGCAGATACCAAAGGGGGATCCGGGGCACCGGGGAGCTGTTTTTT.

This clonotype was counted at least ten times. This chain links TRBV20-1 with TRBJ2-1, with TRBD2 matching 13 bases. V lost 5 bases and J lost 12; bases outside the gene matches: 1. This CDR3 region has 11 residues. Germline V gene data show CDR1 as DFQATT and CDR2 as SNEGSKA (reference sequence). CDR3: CSARTSGGQFF. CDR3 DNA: TGCAGTGCTCGGACTAGCGGGGGGCAGTTCTTC.

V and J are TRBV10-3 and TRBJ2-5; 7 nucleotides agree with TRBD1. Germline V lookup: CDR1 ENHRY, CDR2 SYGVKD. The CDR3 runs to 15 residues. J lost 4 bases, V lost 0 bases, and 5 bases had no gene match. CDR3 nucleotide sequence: TGTGCCATCAGTGAGTCGACCTACAGGGGAGAGACCCAGTACTTC. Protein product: CAISESTYRGETQYF.

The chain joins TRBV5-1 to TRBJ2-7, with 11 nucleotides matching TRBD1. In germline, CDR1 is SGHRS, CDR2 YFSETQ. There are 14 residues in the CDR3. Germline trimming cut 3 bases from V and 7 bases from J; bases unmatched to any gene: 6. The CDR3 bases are TGCGCCAGCAGCTACGGACAGGGGGCCGAAGAGCAGTACTTC. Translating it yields CASSYGQGAEEQYF. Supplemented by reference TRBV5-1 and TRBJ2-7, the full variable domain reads KAGVTQTPRYLIKTRGQQVTLSCSPISGHRSVSWYQQTPGQGLQFLFEYFSETQRNKGNFPGRFSGRQFSNSRSEMNVSTLELGDSALYLCASSYGQGAEEQYFGPGTRLTVT.

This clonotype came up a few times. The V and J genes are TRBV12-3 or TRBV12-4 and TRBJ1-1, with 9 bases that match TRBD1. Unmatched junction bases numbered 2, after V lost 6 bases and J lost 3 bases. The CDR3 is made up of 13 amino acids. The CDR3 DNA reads TGTGCCAGCAGCGGGACAGGGCACACTGAAGCTTTCTTT. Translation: CASSGTGHTEAFF.

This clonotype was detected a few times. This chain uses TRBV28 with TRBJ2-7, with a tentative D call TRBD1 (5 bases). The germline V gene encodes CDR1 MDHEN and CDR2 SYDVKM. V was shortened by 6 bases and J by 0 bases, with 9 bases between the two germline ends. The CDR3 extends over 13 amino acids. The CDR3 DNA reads TGTGCCAGCAGCTTGACAGTCTCCTACGAGCAGTACTTC. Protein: CASSLTVSYEQYF.

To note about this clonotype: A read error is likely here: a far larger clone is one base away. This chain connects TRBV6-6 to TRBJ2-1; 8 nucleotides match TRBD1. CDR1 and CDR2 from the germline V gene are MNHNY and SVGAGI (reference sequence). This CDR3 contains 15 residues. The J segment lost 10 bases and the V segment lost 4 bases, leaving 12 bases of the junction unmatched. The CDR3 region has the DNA TGTGCCAGCAGTTCGACAGGGGAAAGCTCCTACGAGCAGTTCTTC. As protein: CASSSTGESSYEQFF.

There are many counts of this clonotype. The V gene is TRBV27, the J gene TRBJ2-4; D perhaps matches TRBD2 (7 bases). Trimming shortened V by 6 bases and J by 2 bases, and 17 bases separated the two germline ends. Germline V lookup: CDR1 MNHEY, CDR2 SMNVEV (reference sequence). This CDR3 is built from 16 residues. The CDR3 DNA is TGTGCCAGCAGCTGGGGCGGGGGCGCGACCAAAAACATTCAGTACTTC. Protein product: CASSWGGGATKNIQYF.

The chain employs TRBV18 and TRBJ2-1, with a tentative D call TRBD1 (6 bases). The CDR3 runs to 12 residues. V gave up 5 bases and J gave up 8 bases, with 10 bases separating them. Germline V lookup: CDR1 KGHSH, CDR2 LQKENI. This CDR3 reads CASSRAGDEQFF. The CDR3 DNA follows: TGTGCCAGCTCAAGGGCAGGGGATGAGCAGTTCTTC. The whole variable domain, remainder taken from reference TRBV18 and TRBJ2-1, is NAGVMQNPRHLVRRRGQEARLRCSPMKGHSHVYWYRQLPEEGLKFMVYLQKENIIDESGMPKERFSAEFPKEGPSILRIQQVVRGDSAAYFCASSRAGDEQFFGPGTRLTVL.

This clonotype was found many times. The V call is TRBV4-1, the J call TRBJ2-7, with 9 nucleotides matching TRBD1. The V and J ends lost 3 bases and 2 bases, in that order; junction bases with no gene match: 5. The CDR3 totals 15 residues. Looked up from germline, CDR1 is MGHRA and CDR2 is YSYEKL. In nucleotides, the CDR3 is TGCGCCAGCAGCCATCCGGGACAGGGACCCTACGAGCAGTACTTC. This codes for CASSHPGQGPYEQYF.

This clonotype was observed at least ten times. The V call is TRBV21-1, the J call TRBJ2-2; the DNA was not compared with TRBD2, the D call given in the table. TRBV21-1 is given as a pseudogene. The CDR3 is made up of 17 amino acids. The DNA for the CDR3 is TGTGCCAGCAGTCCCCACGTCGCTAGCTCTCGGACCGGGGAGCTGTTTTTT. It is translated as CASSPHVASSRTGELFF.

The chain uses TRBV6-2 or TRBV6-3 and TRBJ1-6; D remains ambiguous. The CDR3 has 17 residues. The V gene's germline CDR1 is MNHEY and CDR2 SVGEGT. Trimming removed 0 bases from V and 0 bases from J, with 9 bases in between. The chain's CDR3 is CASSYSERFSYNSPLHF. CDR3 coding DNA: TGTGCCAGCAGTTACTCGGAAAGATTCTCCTATAATTCACCCCTCCACTTT.

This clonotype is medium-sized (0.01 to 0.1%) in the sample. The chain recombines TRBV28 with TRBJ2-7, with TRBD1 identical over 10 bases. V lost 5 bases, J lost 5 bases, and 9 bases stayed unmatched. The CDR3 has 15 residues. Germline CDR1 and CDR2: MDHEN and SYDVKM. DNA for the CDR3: TGTGCCAGCAGTAAGGAAGGGACAGGGGTCGACGAGCAGTACTTC. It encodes CASSKEGTGVDEQYF.

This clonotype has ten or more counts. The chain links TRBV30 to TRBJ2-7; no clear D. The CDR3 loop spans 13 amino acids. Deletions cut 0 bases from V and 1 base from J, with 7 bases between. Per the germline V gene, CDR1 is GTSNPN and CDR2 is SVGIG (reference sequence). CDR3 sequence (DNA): TGTGCCTGGAGTGTTGGGCTATCCTACGAGCAGTACTTC. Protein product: CAWSVGLSYEQYF.

This CDR3 is CSARDIRAGQETQYF. The CDR3 coding sequence is TGCAGTGCTAGAGATATCAGGGCGGGACAAGAGACCCAGTACTTC. The chain is built from TRBV20-1 and TRBJ2-5; the D gene is possibly TRBD2 (6 bases). This CDR3 contains 15 residues. V was clipped by 0 bases and J by 2 bases, with 13 bases between them. The germline gives CDR1 DFQATT, CDR2 SNEGSKA (reference sequence).

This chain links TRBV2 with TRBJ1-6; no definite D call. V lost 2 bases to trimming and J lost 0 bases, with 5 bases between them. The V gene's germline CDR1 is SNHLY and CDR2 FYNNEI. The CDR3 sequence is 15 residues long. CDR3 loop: CASSERDSYNSPLHF. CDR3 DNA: TGTGCCAGCAGTGAAAGGGACTCCTATAATTCACCCCTCCACTTT.

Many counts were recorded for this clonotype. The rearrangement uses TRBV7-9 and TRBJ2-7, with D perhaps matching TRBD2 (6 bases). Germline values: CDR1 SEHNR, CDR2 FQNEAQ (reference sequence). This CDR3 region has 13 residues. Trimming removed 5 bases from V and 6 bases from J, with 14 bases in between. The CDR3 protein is CASSDSGGGEQYF. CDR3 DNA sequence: TGTGCCAGCAGCGACTCCGGGGGTGGCGAGCAGTACTTC.